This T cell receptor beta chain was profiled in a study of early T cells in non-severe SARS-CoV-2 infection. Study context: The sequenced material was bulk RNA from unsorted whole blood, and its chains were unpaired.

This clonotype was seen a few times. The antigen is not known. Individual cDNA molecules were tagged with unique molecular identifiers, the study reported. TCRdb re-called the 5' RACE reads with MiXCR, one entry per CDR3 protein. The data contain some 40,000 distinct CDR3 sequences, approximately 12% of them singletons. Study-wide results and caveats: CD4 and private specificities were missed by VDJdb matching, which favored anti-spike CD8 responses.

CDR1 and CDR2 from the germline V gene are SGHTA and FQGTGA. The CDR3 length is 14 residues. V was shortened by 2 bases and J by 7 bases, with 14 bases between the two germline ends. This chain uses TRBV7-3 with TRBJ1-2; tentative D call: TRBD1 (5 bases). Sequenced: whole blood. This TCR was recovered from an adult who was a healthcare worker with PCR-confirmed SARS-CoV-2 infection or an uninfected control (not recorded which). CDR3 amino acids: CASSLDGTEFGYTF. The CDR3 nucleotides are TGTGCCAGCAGCTTAGACGGGACCGAATTTGGCTACACCTTC.